This T cell receptor beta chain comes out of a study of technical replicates of blood from a handful of donors. Produced via immunoSEQ multiplex PCR; TCRdb's table is partial and in-frame only. This sample has tens of thousands of clones, with approximately 90% found just once. This CDR3 region has 16 residues. Losses at the gene ends were 0 bases for V and 3 bases for J; bases not matched to a gene: 6. Germline lookup yields CDR1 MRHNA and CDR2 SNTAGT. This chain connects TRBV6-4 to TRBJ2-3; 7 positions match TRBD2. This TCR was recovered from a human donor in good health. Some clones in this sample may be carry-over from other donors' samples. The sequencing input was PBMCs. The CDR3 loop is CASSDSPGGTTDTQYF. The CDR3 DNA is TGTGCCAGCAGTGACTCTCCGGGGGGAACAACAGATACGCAGTATTTT.